The 32 T cell receptor beta chains given below trace back to one sample, sequenced in a study of control samples from healthy donors and cancer patients. Using immunoSEQ multiplex PCR, the repertoire was profiled, and TCRdb retains in-frame clones only, with some absent. This repertoire shows 100,000 to 150,000 clones, 85% to 95% found once; its top ten account for 0.55% to 0.6%. Material: PBMCs. The receptors shown here come from a man older than 75 with head and neck cancer.

This chain connects TRBV5-5 to TRBJ2-7; D not resolved. CDR1 and CDR2 (germline): SGHKS, YYEKEE (reference sequence). V gave up 0 bases and J gave up 7 bases, with 20 bases separating them. The CDR3 runs 16 residues. As DNA, the CDR3 is TGTGCCAGCAGCTTGGCCGGGCAGGTCCGATTTGGAGAGCAGTACTTC. Protein: CASSLAGQVRFGEQYF.

This chain links TRBV12-3 or TRBV12-4 with TRBJ1-2, with no clear D. Between the trimmed V and J ends, which lost 5 bases and 4 bases, there was a span of 11 bases. The CDR3 consists of 13 residues. The CDR3 DNA follows: TGTGCCAGCAGTCCGACCCACGGCTATGGCTACACCTTC. Its translation: CASSPTHGYGYTF.

In this sample, this clone turned up a few times. This chain connects TRBV3-1 (or the pseudogene TRBV3-2) to TRBJ2-1; 13 nucleotides align to TRBD2. The CDR3 is 16 amino acids. CDR1 and CDR2 (germline): LGHDT, YNNKEL (reference sequence). The junction had 8 bases not matched to a gene; V was cut back by 5 bases and J by 7 bases. The CDR3 loop reads CASSAATSGGFNEQFF. For the CDR3, the DNA is TGTGCCAGCAGCGCCGCGACTAGCGGGGGGTTTAATGAGCAGTTCTTC.

This chain uses TRBV30 with TRBJ2-7, with 9 positions matching TRBD2. V gave up 0 bases and J gave up 5 bases; unmatched junction bases: 2. This CDR3 comprises 13 residues. Looked up from germline, CDR1 is GTSNPN and CDR2 is SVGIG (reference sequence). The CDR3 reads CAWSVSGRNEQYF. CDR3 bases: TGTGCCTGGAGTGTAAGCGGGAGGAACGAGCAGTACTTC.

J is TRBJ1-1 and V is TRBV5-4; 7 nucleotides align to TRBD1. CDR3 length: 15 amino acids. The V gene end was trimmed by 0 bases and the J gene end by 2 bases; junction bases not matched to a gene: 4. Germline CDR1 is SGHNT and CDR2 is YYREEE (reference sequence). The CDR3 coding sequence is TGTGCCAGCAGCTTGGAGGGGGCCAGAAACACTGAAGCTTTCTTT. It specifies CASSLEGARNTEAFF.

The chain uses TRBV20-1 and TRBJ2-1; D is ambiguous. CDR1 DFQATT and CDR2 SNEGSKA come from the germline V gene (reference sequence). The ends were cut back, 2 bases at V and 8 bases at J, with 7 bases in the middle. This CDR3 has 11 amino acids. For the CDR3, the DNA is TGCAGTGCTAGAAGGGAAGATGAGCAGTTCTTC. Translation gives CSARREDEQFF.

V and J are TRBV2 and TRBJ2-7; 11 bases map to TRBD2. Germline loops: CDR1 SNHLY, CDR2 FYNNEI. The CDR3 is 15 amino acids. V lost 6 bases, J lost 5 bases, and 9 bases stayed unmatched. Here the CDR3 DNA reads TGTGCCAGCAGGGCTACTAGCGGGAGCGGCCACGAGCAGTACTTC. This encodes CASRATSGSGHEQYF.

J is TRBJ1-2 and V is TRBV6-1; possibly TRBD1 for D (6 bases). V lost 7 bases and J lost 4, with 34 bases in between. The CDR3 covers 20 residues. CDR1 is MNHNS, CDR2 SASEGT, per germline. The DNA of the CDR3 is TGTGCCAGCAATGATCCCATTCACAACACGGGTCTACAGGGACCCTATGGCTACACCTTC. The encoded protein is CASNDPIHNTGLQGPYGYTF.

This chain connects TRBV5-1 to TRBJ1-1, with 8 bases identical to TRBD1. Germline loops: CDR1 SGHRS, CDR2 YFSETQ. Losses at the gene ends were 4 bases for V and 0 bases for J; bases not matched to a gene: 11. This CDR3 has 17 amino acids. Here the CDR3 DNA reads TGCGCCAGCAGCAGAACAGGGGGTACCCTCCTGAACACTGAAGCTTTCTTT. It specifies CASSRTGGTLLNTEAFF.

The chain combines TRBV5-4 with TRBJ1-5; D remains unclear. The length of the CDR3 is 12 residues. V lost 5 bases and J 3 bases, leaving 6 bases between the germline ends. Per the germline V gene, CDR1 is SGHNT and CDR2 is YYREEE (reference sequence). CDR3 region: CASSYFNQPQHF. The CDR3 bases are TGTGCCAGCAGTTACTTCAATCAGCCCCAGCATTTT.

The chain combines TRBV29-1 with TRBJ2-5; the D gene is possibly TRBD1 (5 bases). Trimming took 2 bases from V and 2 from J, leaving 9 bases between them. CDR3 length: 13 amino acids. In germline, CDR1 is SQVTM, CDR2 ANQGSEA. CDR3 region: CSVEPRQQETQYF. CDR3 bases: TGCAGCGTTGAACCAAGACAGCAAGAGACCCAGTACTTC.

This clone showed up just once. This chain links TRBV5-1 with TRBJ1-2; TRBD1 might be the D (5 bases). Trimming left V 4 bases short and J 2 bases short, with 18 bases between. Germline-derived CDR1 and CDR2 are SGHRS and YFSETQ. The CDR3 length is 16 residues. The CDR3 nucleotides read TGCGCCAGCAGCCCCGCTGGGGCCGCCGTCAACTATGGCTACACCTTC. Its translation is CASSPAGAAVNYGYTF. Variable domain in full (rest from reference TRBV5-1 and TRBJ1-2): KAGVTQTPRYLIKTRGQQVTLSCSPISGHRSVSWYQQTPGQGLQFLFEYFSETQRNKGNFPGRFSGRQFSNSRSEMNVSTLELGDSALYLCASSPAGAAVNYGYTFGSGTRLTVV.

In its sample, this clone was seen a few times. V is TRBV3-1 (or the pseudogene TRBV3-2) and J is TRBJ2-3; the D gene is possibly TRBD2 (5 bases). CDR3 length equals 15 residues. From germline, CDR1 is LGHDT and CDR2 YNNKEL (reference sequence). V dropped 4 bases and J dropped 4 bases, with 15 bases sitting between them. For the CDR3, the DNA is TGTGCCAGCAGCCGATGGACTTCCGCCCCAGATACGCAGTATTTT. Translation gives CASSRWTSAPDTQYF.

The V gene is TRBV5-8, the J gene TRBJ2-3; D may be TRBD2 (6 bases). The V end was cut by 0 bases, the J end by 2 bases, with 16 bases between. The CDR3 covers 17 residues. The germline gives CDR1 SGHTS, CDR2 YDEGEE. The CDR3 here is CASSLGSGGDHTDTQYF. CDR3 DNA sequence: TGTGCCAGCAGCTTGGGGTCGGGCGGGGACCACACAGATACGCAGTATTTT.

The J gene is TRBJ2-7, the V gene TRBV5-4; 8 bases are shared with TRBD1. Per the germline V gene, CDR1 is SGHNT and CDR2 is YYREEE (reference sequence). After removal of 4 bases from V and 2 bases from J, the junction contained 5 bases not matched to a gene. There are 14 residues in the CDR3. CDR3 sequence (DNA): TGTGCCAGCAGCCCCGGGACAGGCGCCTACGAGCAGTACTTC. This sequence encodes CASSPGTGAYEQYF.

The chain employs TRBV4-1 and TRBJ2-5, with D perhaps TRBD1 (6 bases). CDR1 and CDR2 from the germline V gene are MGHRA and YSYEKL. Trimming removed 6 bases from V and 4 bases from J, with 18 bases in between. The CDR3 spans 15 residues. The CDR3 DNA sequence: TGCGCCAGCAGTCCTTTGGGGACAATGGCAGAGACCCAGTACTTC. It specifies CASSPLGTMAETQYF.

The chain couples TRBV7-2 to TRBJ1-1; TRBD1 matches at 7 bases. J lost 5 bases, V lost 7 bases, and 7 bases had no gene match. The CDR3 sequence is 13 residues long. Germline-derived CDR1 and CDR2 are SGHTA and FQGNSA. The CDR3 DNA reads as TGTGCCAGCATCTTCAGGGGGGGAACTGAAGCTTTCTTT. Residues: CASIFRGGTEAFF.

This chain connects TRBV2 to TRBJ2-1, with TRBD2 matching 9 bases. Unmatched junction bases numbered 4, after V lost 3 bases and J lost 1 base. There are 16 residues in the CDR3. The V gene's germline CDR1 is SNHLY and CDR2 FYNNEI. The CDR3 DNA is TGTGCCAGCAGTGATAGGCTAGCGGGGTCCTACAATGAGCAGTTCTTC. Translated: CASSDRLAGSYNEQFF.

As to this clone: One junction end disagrees with the germline gene, perhaps due to a read error. The J gene is TRBJ1-5, the V gene TRBV18; TRBD1 might be the D (5 bases). This CDR3 is built from 15 residues. Per the germline V gene, CDR1 is KGHSH and CDR2 is LQKENI. CDR3 region: CASSPQARGDQPQHF. The CDR3, as DNA: TGTGCCAGCTCCCCACAGGCTCGGGGGGATCAGCCCCAGCATTTT.

The chain recombines TRBV2 with TRBJ2-7; D unresolved. Trimming shortened V by 8 bases and J by 1 base, and 9 bases separated the two germline ends. Germline loops: CDR1 SNHLY, CDR2 FYNNEI. CDR3 size: 12 residues. This CDR3 reads CASSPGSYEQYF. The CDR3, as DNA: TGTGCCAGCTCCCCAGGATCCTACGAGCAGTACTTC.

This clone is a singleton in its sample. The chain uses TRBV4-3 and TRBJ1-4, with 7 bases fitting TRBD1. This CDR3 region has 17 residues. Trimming took 0 bases from V and 2 from J; bases not matched to a gene: 6. CDR1 and CDR2 from the germline V gene are LGHNA and YSLEER. The CDR3 loop reads CASSQDHGGQTNEKLFF. CDR3 sequence (DNA): TGCGCCAGCAGCCAAGATCATGGGGGACAGACTAATGAAAAACTGTTTTTT.

The chain employs TRBV30 and TRBJ1-6, with unresolved D. Trimming shortened V by 0 bases and J by 5 bases, and 11 bases separated the two germline ends. Germline values: CDR1 GTSNPN, CDR2 SVGIG (reference sequence). The CDR3 contains 15 residues. The CDR3, as DNA: TGTGCCTGGAGTGTACGTGGAGCTAATAATTCACCCCTCCACTTT. Its translation is CAWSVRGANNSPLHF.

The chain joins TRBV10-3 to TRBJ2-7; TRBD1 matches 9 bases. The CDR3 is made up of 14 amino acids. Looked up from germline, CDR1 is ENHRY and CDR2 is SYGVKD. With V trimmed by 6 bases and J by 5 bases, 8 bases remained unmatched. The DNA for the CDR3 is TGTGCCATCAGCCCGGGACAGGGCCTCAACGAGCAGTACTTC. This encodes CAISPGQGLNEQYF.

V is TRBV6-5 and J is TRBJ1-2; the D gene is possibly TRBD1 (5 bases). CDR1 MNHEY and CDR2 SVGAGI come from the germline V gene. V shed 6 bases and J shed 2 bases, with 10 bases lying between them. This CDR3 has 13 residues. The CDR3 DNA reads TGTGCCAGCAGAAGGGACCGAAACTATGGCTACACCTTC. It specifies CASRRDRNYGYTF.

This chain uses TRBV29-1 with TRBJ2-1, with 8 bases aligning to TRBD2. The CDR3 covers 11 residues. Germline V gene lookup returns CDR1 SQVTM and CDR2 ANQGSEA. Unmatched junction bases numbered 1, after V lost 6 bases and J lost 6 bases. CDR3 region: CSVGGGNEQFF. As DNA, the CDR3 is TGCAGCGTCGGGGGGGGCAATGAGCAGTTCTTC.

The CDR3 DNA sequence: TGTGCCAGCAGTCCACCTGCTTCTGGGGCCAACGTCCTGACTTTC. Translated: CASSPPASGANVLTF. The chain is built from TRBV25-1 and TRBJ2-6; D is unresolved. Trimming stripped 5 bases from V and 1 base from J, with 9 bases between. Germline values: CDR1 MGHDK, CDR2 SYGVNS. The CDR3 has 15 amino acids.

J is TRBJ2-5 and V is TRBV27; 11 nucleotides line up with TRBD1. The CDR3 length is 15 residues. After removal of 1 base from V and 5 bases from J, the junction contained 3 bases not matched to a gene. Germline assignment: CDR1 MNHEY and CDR2 SMNVEV (reference sequence). Here the CDR3 reads CASSLWGTGGETQYF. The CDR3 DNA reads as TGTGCCAGCAGTTTATGGGGGACAGGGGGGGAGACCCAGTACTTC.

The genes are TRBV23-1 and TRBJ1-1; perhaps TRBD1 as D (6 bases). TRBV23-1 falls under the ORF class, with uncertain function. V was clipped by 0 bases and J by 3 bases, with 20 bases between them. There are 18 residues in the CDR3. CDR3 in amino acids: CASSQSSWGGAPHTEAFF. The DNA for the CDR3 is TGCGCCAGCAGTCAATCGTCGTGGGGGGGCGCGCCGCACACTGAAGCTTTCTTT.

The rearrangement joins TRBV18 to TRBJ2-3; no definite D call. The CDR3 totals 14 residues. Per germline, CDR1 KGHSH and CDR2 LQKENI. V dropped 3 bases and J dropped 0 bases, with 7 bases sitting between them. CDR3 protein: CASSPTASTDTQYF. The CDR3 DNA follows: TGTGCCAGCTCACCTACAGCTAGCACAGATACGCAGTATTTT.

The chain carries TRBV5-1 and TRBJ2-7; D not certain. The CDR3 has 13 amino acids. In germline, CDR1 is SGHRS, CDR2 YFSETQ. V was trimmed by 3 bases and J by 6 bases, leaving 13 bases between them. The CDR3 DNA sequence: TGCGCCAGCAGCTCAGAGGCCCAATCCGAGCAGTACTTC. Its protein product is CASSSEAQSEQYF. The full variable domain, completed using reference TRBV5-1 and TRBJ2-7, is KAGVTQTPRYLIKTRGQQVTLSCSPISGHRSVSWYQQTPGQGLQFLFEYFSETQRNKGNFPGRFSGRQFSNSRSEMNVSTLELGDSALYLCASSSEAQSEQYFGPGTRLTVT.

This chain links TRBV30 with TRBJ2-3; 9 bases line up with TRBD2. The CDR3 runs to 12 residues. Germline V CDR1 and CDR2: GTSNPN, SVGIG (reference sequence). Written as DNA, the CDR3 is TGTGACAAGCGGGGGGGCACAGATACGCAGTATTTT. Its translation is CDKRGGTDTQYF.

This sequence joins TRBV6-1 and TRBJ2-1; 9 bases fit TRBD2. The V gene end was trimmed by 1 base and the J gene end by 15 bases; junction bases not matched to a gene: 4. Germline V gene lookup returns CDR1 MNHNS and CDR2 SASEGT. The CDR3 has 12 amino acids. CDR3 loop: CASSEGGRAGFF. DNA for the CDR3: TGTGCCAGCAGTGAAGGCGGGAGGGCAGGGTTCTTC.